The 12 T cell receptor beta chains reported below all come from one sample, sequenced in a study of cytomegalovirus exposure and HLA in healthy donors. PCR primers comprised 60 Vbeta and 13 Jbeta primers. Some clones are missing from TCRdb's copy, which holds only in-frame ones; the method was immunoSEQ multiplex PCR. The sample records some 13,000 clones, 60% to 70% being singletons. The sequencing sample was made of PBMCs. Receptor source: a woman aged 50 to 60 in good health and CMV-seropositive.

The chain uses TRBV4-1 and TRBJ2-3, with 8 bases matching TRBD1. The V segment lost 0 bases and the J segment 2 bases; nucleotides outside the gene matches: 7. CDR1 and CDR2 (germline): MGHRA, YSYEKL. This CDR3 contains 17 residues. The CDR3 coding sequence is TGCGCCAGCAGCCAAGATGGTCAGGGGGCGAACACAGATACGCAGTATTTT. Its protein is CASSQDGQGANTDTQYF.

The gene calls are TRBV5-1 and TRBJ2-2; weak D call: TRBD2 (5 bases). This CDR3 region has 14 residues. Germline values: CDR1 SGHRS, CDR2 YFSETQ. V lost 4 bases and J lost 7, with 14 bases in between. CDR3 nucleotides: TGCGCCAGCAGCCACATAAGGGAGAACGGGGAGCTGTTTTTT. Amino acid sequence: CASSHIRENGELFF.

The chain combines TRBV7-6 with TRBJ2-3, with 10 bases lining up with TRBD2. V trimming: 0 bases; J trimming: 1 base; junction bases outside the gene matches: 1. This CDR3 region has 16 residues. Germline CDR1 and CDR2: SGHVS and FNYEAQ. CDR3 sequence (DNA): TGTGCCAGCAGCTTAGCTAGCGGGAGGCGCACAGATACGCAGTATTTT. As protein: CASSLASGRRTDTQYF.

The chain employs TRBV6-4 and TRBJ1-1; D not certain. Germline V CDR1 and CDR2: MRHNA, SNTAGT. The CDR3 sequence is 13 residues long. V lost 6 bases, J lost 0 bases, and 8 bases lay in between. In nucleotides, the CDR3 is TGTGCCAGCAGAGCTAAGATGAACACTGAAGCTTTCTTT. This encodes CASRAKMNTEAFF.

The chain links TRBV5-1 to TRBJ1-1; TRBD1 might be the D (5 bases). The germline V and J ends were trimmed by 3 bases and 3 bases, with 9 bases remaining between them. The CDR3 spans 13 residues. Germline values: CDR1 SGHRS, CDR2 YFSETQ. CDR3 in DNA: TGCGCCAGCAGCTATGACAGCTACACTGAAGCTTTCTTT. Translating it yields CASSYDSYTEAFF.

The chain carries TRBV29-1 and TRBJ1-1; TRBD1 is a possible D gene (6 bases). Germline V lookup: CDR1 SQVTM, CDR2 ANQGSEA. The CDR3 has 12 amino acids. CDR3: CSWGGVNTEAFF. CDR3 sequence (DNA): TGCAGTTGGGGGGGCGTCAACACTGAAGCTTTCTTT.

This chain joins TRBV30 and TRBJ1-1; D is ambiguous. CDR1 and CDR2 from the germline V gene are GTSNPN and SVGIG (reference sequence). The CDR3 is 11 residues long. V was clipped by 4 bases and J by 1 base, with 4 bases between them. In DNA, the CDR3 is TGTGCCTGGATGGCGAACACTGAAGCTTTCTTT. It codes for CAWMANTEAFF.

This clone has a handful of counts. The V gene is TRBV4-3, the J gene TRBJ2-3; the match to TRBD1 covers 7 bases. In germline, CDR1 is LGHNA, CDR2 YSLEER. There are 15 residues in the CDR3. V was clipped by 6 bases and J by 4 bases; unmatched bases: 10. CDR3 amino acids: CASSHETGRPDTQYF. CDR3 DNA sequence: TGCGCCAGCAGTCATGAGACAGGGCGCCCAGATACGCAGTATTTT.

The genes are TRBV4-1 and TRBJ2-3, with D perhaps matching TRBD2 (6 bases). CDR3 size: 15 residues. Germline CDR1 and CDR2: MGHRA and YSYEKL. Between the trimmed V and J ends, which lost 6 bases and 3 bases, there was a span of 16 bases. CDR3 DNA sequence: TGCGCCAGCAGTTTCGACGGGGGTAGGACAGATACGCAGTATTTT. Its protein is CASSFDGGRTDTQYF.

V is TRBV20-1 and J is TRBJ2-5; 8 bases map to TRBD1. The germline CDR1 and CDR2 sequences are DFQATT and SNEGSKA (reference sequence). The CDR3 is 10 residues long. J gave up 9 bases and V 4 bases, and 1 base lay outside the gene matches. CDR3 loop: CSATTGAQYF. CDR3 sequence (DNA): TGCAGTGCTACGACAGGGGCCCAGTACTTC.

The rearrangement uses TRBV4-3 and TRBJ1-4; D is perhaps TRBD1 (6 bases). V lost 0 bases to trimming and J lost 0 bases, with 17 bases between them. The CDR3 consists of 19 residues. Germline V CDR1 and CDR2: LGHNA, YSLEER. The CDR3 sequence: CASSQDLVGQYSTNEKLFF. CDR3 nucleotide sequence: TGCGCCAGCAGCCAAGATCTAGTCGGACAGTACTCAACTAATGAAAAACTGTTTTTT.

This clone appeared once. The J gene is TRBJ1-2, the V gene TRBV30, with 10 positions matching TRBD1. Germline-derived CDR1 and CDR2 are GTSNPN and SVGIG (reference sequence). The junction had 6 bases not matched to a gene; V was cut back by 4 bases and J by 4 bases. There are 14 residues in the CDR3. CDR3 nucleotides: TGTGCCTGGAAAGCCGGGACAGGGGTCTATGGCTACACCTTC. Residues: CAWKAGTGVYGYTF. The variable domain in full, with the rest retrieved from reference TRBV30 and TRBJ1-2, is SQTIHQWPATLVQPVGSPLSLECTVEGTSNPNLYWYRQAAGRGLQLLFYSVGIGQISSEVPQNLSASRPQDRQFILSSKKLLLSDSGFYLCAWKAGTGVYGYTFGSGTRLTVV.